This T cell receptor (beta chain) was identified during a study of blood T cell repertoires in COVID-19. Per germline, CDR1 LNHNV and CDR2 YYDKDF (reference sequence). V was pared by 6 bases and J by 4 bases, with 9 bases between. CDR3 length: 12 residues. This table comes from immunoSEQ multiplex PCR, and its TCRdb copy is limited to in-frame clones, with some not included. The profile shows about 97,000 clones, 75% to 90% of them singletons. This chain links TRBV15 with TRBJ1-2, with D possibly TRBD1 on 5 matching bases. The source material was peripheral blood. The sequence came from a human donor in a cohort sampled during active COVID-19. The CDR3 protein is CATSRQGYGYTF. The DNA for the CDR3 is TGTGCCACCAGTCGGCAGGGCTATGGCTACACCTTC.